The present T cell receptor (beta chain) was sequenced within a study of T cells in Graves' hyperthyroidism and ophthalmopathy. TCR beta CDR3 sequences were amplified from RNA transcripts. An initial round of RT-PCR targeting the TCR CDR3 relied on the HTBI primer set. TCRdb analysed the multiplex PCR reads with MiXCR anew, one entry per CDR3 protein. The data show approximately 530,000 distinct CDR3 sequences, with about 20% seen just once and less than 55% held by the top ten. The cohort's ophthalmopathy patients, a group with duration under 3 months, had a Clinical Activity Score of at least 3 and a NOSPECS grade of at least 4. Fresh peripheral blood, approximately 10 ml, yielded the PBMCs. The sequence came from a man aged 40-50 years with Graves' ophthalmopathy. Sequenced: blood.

The CDR3 DNA sequence: TGTGCCAGCAGCTTACCTGGGACTAACTACAATGAGCAGTTCTTC. This encodes CASSLPGTNYNEQFF. The V call is TRBV11-2, the J call TRBJ2-1, with 7 positions matching TRBD2. The CDR3 is made up of 15 amino acids. Unmatched junction bases numbered 4, after V lost 2 bases and J lost 3 bases. Germline values: CDR1 SGHAT, CDR2 FQNNGV.